This T cell receptor beta chain was identified during a study of immune characterization of retroperitoneal liposarcoma. TCRdb passed the PCR reads through MiXCR, listing each CDR3 protein once. The repertoire holds over 8,000 distinct CDR3 sequences, with around 35% as singletons. This CDR3 is built from 15 residues. V was pared by 5 bases and J by 0 bases, with 7 bases of the junction left unmatched. In germline, CDR1 is SGHVS, CDR2 FQNEAQ. J is TRBJ2-7 and V is TRBV7-8; TRBD2 matches 7 bases. The TCR was taken from a male donor with retroperitoneal liposarcoma. Sequenced input: tumor tissue. The DNA for the CDR3 is TGTGCCAGCAGCCTTAGCGGGCATAGCTCCTACGAGCAGTACTTC. It yields the protein CASSLSGHSSYEQYF.